This T cell receptor beta chain was documented in a study of blood T cell repertoires in COVID-19. Overall study: Some COVID-19 samples were acute and others convalescent; all came from the United States, Italy and Spain. PBMCs, B-cell-depleted T cells, or T cells provided the cDNA or gDNA that made up the material.

The CDR3 has 17 residues. V lost 0 bases and J 0 bases, leaving 14 bases between the germline ends. CDR1 SGHVS and CDR2 FQNEAQ come from the germline V gene. Per the authors' pipeline: Researchers report that nucleated cell counts were estimated from reference gene primer amplification. Clones were sequenced by immunoSEQ multiplex PCR, and TCRdb holds only the in-frame ones, with some missing. V and J calls plus clone size are reproduced from that table; the DNA served to infer D and trimming. This sample has some 250,000 clones, with about 80% found just once. The genes are TRBV7-8 and TRBJ1-2; D remains ambiguous. Sample: peripheral blood. The sequence was collected from a man aged 30-40 years who had recovered from COVID-19. Here the CDR3 reads CASSLASGILSNYGYTF. Here the CDR3 DNA reads TGTGCCAGCAGCTTAGCCTCCGGTATCCTTTCTAACTATGGCTACACCTTC.